This T cell receptor (beta chain) was profiled in a study of T cells in Graves' hyperthyroidism and ophthalmopathy. General study results and limits: A model of 13 V-J pairs discriminated ophthalmopathy from stable hyperthyroidism. Researchers found most expanded thyroid clonotypes above 0.001 in blood as well.

CDR3 size: 14 residues. In germline, CDR1 is SGHKS, CDR2 YYEKEE (reference sequence). V gave up 0 bases and J gave up 4 bases, with 8 bases separating them. From RNA transcripts, TCR beta CDR3 regions were amplified. HTBI primers were used for first-round RT-PCR of the TCR CDR3. MiXCR was run by TCRdb on the multiplex PCR reads, yielding one entry per CDR3 protein. The repertoire holds about 400,000 distinct CDR3 sequences, with more than 13% as singletons. This clonotype was seen repeatedly, ten times or more. What it binds is unknown. The clonotype originates from a woman between 25 and 40 years old with Graves' hyperthyroidism. The chain employs TRBV5-5 and TRBJ1-5; D remains ambiguous. Sequencing used blood. CDR3 DNA: TGTGCCAGCAGCTTGGGGGATAAGAATCAGCCCCAGCATTTT. This codes for CASSLGDKNQPQHF.